One and the same sample provided the 20 T cell receptor beta chains below, sequenced in a study of blood T cell repertoires in COVID-19 (dated by TCRdb to the early 2020s). The library was prepared using the immunoSEQ multiplex PCR assay. In its TCRdb copy, this immuneACCESS table keeps in-frame sequences only and misses some clones. Where compared with another copy, unresolved V genes explain less than half of these, and the others have no known cause. The sample table contains more than 75,000 clones; only one count was recorded for 75% to 90% of them. Approximately 12% of the sample is in the top ten clones. Input material: peripheral blood. These TCRs come from a human donor in a cohort sampled during active COVID-19.

This chain joins TRBV7-3 and TRBJ2-1, with D unresolved. The V gene's germline CDR1 is SGHTA and CDR2 FQGTGA. Trimming stripped 1 base from V and 7 bases from J, with 8 bases between. The CDR3 is 13 amino acids. CDR3 nucleotide sequence: TGTGCCAGCAGCTTAATGGCTAGTAATGAGCAGTTCTTC. Its protein product is CASSLMASNEQFF.

V gene TRBV19 combines with J gene TRBJ1-5; D uncertain. The CDR3 is made up of 13 amino acids. Germline CDR1 reads LNHDA; CDR2 reads SQIVND (reference sequence). V gave up 5 bases and J gave up 5 bases, with 10 bases separating them. The CDR3 coding sequence is TGTGCCAGTAGTCCCTCGACTGATCAGCCCCAGCATTTT. Protein product: CASSPSTDQPQHF.

This clone was picked up one time. The genes are TRBV5-1 and TRBJ1-1; possible D gene TRBD1, 5 bases. Germline values: CDR1 SGHRS, CDR2 YFSETQ. The V and J ends lost 4 bases and 0 bases respectively, with 13 bases between them. The CDR3 is made up of 15 amino acids. The CDR3 DNA reads TGCGCCAGCAGCCCGAGGACATCGATGAACACTGAAGCTTTCTTT. This codes for CASSPRTSMNTEAFF.

The V gene is TRBV21-1, the J gene TRBJ2-7; TRBD2, the table's D call, was not compared with the DNA. TRBV21-1 constitutes a pseudogene. CDR3 length equals 17 residues. The CDR3 sequence: CASSPRLAGGPLYEQYF. In nucleotides, the CDR3 is TGTGCCAGCAGCCCCCGACTAGCGGGAGGGCCCTTATACGAGCAGTACTTC.

The table lists this clone with a count of one. The chain couples TRBV6-4 to TRBJ1-2, with D perhaps matching TRBD1 (5 bases). The CDR3 totals 13 residues. With 6 bases removed from V and 8 bases from J, the gap between germline ends came to 16 bases. In germline, CDR1 is MRHNA, CDR2 SNTAGT. The CDR3 bases are TGTGCCAGCAGAGGGTCAGGGTTGGGCGGCTACACCTTC. Its translation: CASRGSGLGGYTF.

The J gene is TRBJ2-5, the V gene TRBV5-5, with D possibly TRBD1 on 5 matching bases. CDR3 size: 13 residues. CDR1 and CDR2 from the germline V gene are SGHKS and YYEKEE (reference sequence). The ends were cut back, 0 bases at V and 7 bases at J, with 10 bases in the middle. The CDR3 region is CASSLEGSGTQYF. In DNA, the CDR3 is TGTGCCAGCAGCTTGGAGGGGTCCGGGACCCAGTACTTC. Looking up the rest from reference TRBV5-5 and TRBJ2-5 gives the full variable domain: DAGVTQSPTHLIKTRGQQVTLRCSPISGHKSVSWYQQVLGQGPQFIFQYYEKEERGRGNFPDRFSARQFPNYSSELNVNALLLGDSALYLCASSLEGSGTQYFGPGTRLLVL.

This chain connects TRBV2 to TRBJ2-7; maybe TRBD1 (5 bases). There are 12 residues in the CDR3. The V end lost 8 bases, the J end lost 4 bases, and 12 bases lay between the germline ends. Germline V gene sequence: CDR1 SNHLY, CDR2 FYNNEI. In nucleotides, the CDR3 is TGTGCCAGCCGCAGGGAAAGGTACGAGCAGTACTTC. It is translated as CASRRERYEQYF. Variable domain in full (rest from reference TRBV2 and TRBJ2-7): EPEVTQTPSHQVTQMGQEVILRCVPISNHLYFYWYRQILGQKVEFLVSFYNNEISEKSEIFDDQFSVERPDGSNFTLKIRSTKLEDSAMYFCASRRERYEQYFGPGTRLTVT.

The genes are TRBV5-1 and TRBJ2-7; D perhaps matches TRBD2 (5 bases). The V end lost 5 bases, the J end lost 3 bases, and 12 bases lay between the germline ends. Germline V lookup: CDR1 SGHRS, CDR2 YFSETQ. This CDR3 contains 13 residues. The CDR3 DNA is TGCGCCAGCAGTTCGCGGGCGGGCTACGAGCAGTACTTC. Protein sequence: CASSSRAGYEQYF.

This clone has only one observation. V usage is TRBV14 and J usage is TRBJ1-2, with 9 bases fitting TRBD1. Germline CDR1 SGHDN, CDR2 FVKESK. Trimming at V came to 6 bases and at J to 3 bases, leaving 2 bases not matched to a gene. CDR3 length: 13 residues. Here the CDR3 reads CASRDRGDYGYTF. CDR3 in DNA: TGTGCCAGCAGGGACAGGGGTGACTATGGCTACACCTTC.

The V gene is TRBV6-1, the J gene TRBJ1-2, with D possibly being TRBD1 (5 bases). This CDR3 spans 15 amino acids. In germline, CDR1 is MNHNS, CDR2 SASEGT. V gave up 0 bases and J gave up 1 base, with 9 bases separating them. As DNA, the CDR3 is TGTGCCAGCAGTGAAGCGGTTAGGGGTAACTATGGCTACACCTTC. Its translation is CASSEAVRGNYGYTF.

The rearrangement joins TRBV15 to TRBJ2-7; no definite D call. The CDR3 is 15 amino acids. Germline CDR1 LNHNV, CDR2 YYDKDF (reference sequence). V was trimmed by 1 base and J by 9 bases, leaving 19 bases between them. The CDR3 spells CATSRGNSGSPAQYF. As DNA, the CDR3 is TGTGCCACCAGCAGAGGGAACTCCGGGTCCCCGGCGCAGTACTTC. The full variable domain, in which reference TRBV15 and TRBJ2-7 provide the parts outside the CDR3, is DAMVIQNPRYQVTQFGKPVTLSCSQTLNHNVMYWYQQKSSQAPKLLFHYYDKDFNNEADTPDNFQSRRPNTSFCFLDIRSPGLGDTAMYLCATSRGNSGSPAQYFGPGTRLTVT.

The chain carries TRBV9 and TRBJ2-3, with a weak D call TRBD2 (5 bases). Trimming removed 1 base from V and 1 base from J, with 7 bases in between. Germline-derived CDR1 and CDR2 are SGDLS and YYNGEE. This CDR3 has 14 amino acids. The CDR3 protein is CASSVLAGTDTQYF. The CDR3 DNA reads as TGTGCCAGCAGCGTACTAGCTGGCACAGATACGCAGTATTTT.

The CDR3 loop is CASSDTSGGAYNEQFF. CDR3 bases: TGTGCCAGTAGTGACACCAGCGGGGGGGCTTACAATGAGCAGTTCTTC. This chain connects TRBV19 to TRBJ2-1; 10 bases fit TRBD2. CDR1 LNHDA and CDR2 SQIVND come from the germline V gene (reference sequence). Trimming removed 5 bases from V and 4 bases from J; junction bases left unmatched: 8. The CDR3 is 16 residues long.

The chain carries TRBV2 and TRBJ1-5; the D is unclear. There are 13 residues in the CDR3. Germline CDR1 and CDR2: SNHLY and FYNNEI. The V end was cut by 3 bases, the J end by 7 bases, with 10 bases between. DNA for the CDR3: TGTGCCAGCAGTGAGGAGCCCCGGCAGCCCCAGCATTTT. The encoded protein is CASSEEPRQPQHF.

The chain carries TRBV2 and TRBJ2-2; the match to TRBD1 covers 8 bases. The V segment lost 1 base and the J segment 4 bases; nucleotides outside the gene matches: 5. Germline CDR1 is SNHLY and CDR2 is FYNNEI. This CDR3 comprises 16 residues. The CDR3 nucleotides read TGTGCCAGCAGTGAAGTGGGCAGGGGGCGCACCGGGGAGCTGTTTTTT. This gives the protein CASSEVGRGRTGELFF. The full variable domain, rest sourced from reference TRBV2 and TRBJ2-2, is EPEVTQTPSHQVTQMGQEVILRCVPISNHLYFYWYRQILGQKVEFLVSFYNNEISEKSEIFDDQFSVERPDGSNFTLKIRSTKLEDSAMYFCASSEVGRGRTGELFFGEGSRLTVL.

The chain carries TRBV2 and TRBJ1-1; D is unclear. CDR3 size: 14 residues. V shed 8 bases and J shed 0 bases, with 13 bases lying between them. CDR1 and CDR2 from the germline V gene are SNHLY and FYNNEI. The CDR3 DNA follows: TGTGCCAGCGTGGCGGGCCTCTTGAACACTGAAGCTTTCTTT. It codes for CASVAGLLNTEAFF.

V usage is TRBV28 and J usage is TRBJ2-7; weak D call: TRBD2 (5 bases). The V gene lost 5 bases and the J gene lost 2 bases, with 10 bases spanning the gap. This CDR3 region has 13 residues. Looked up from germline, CDR1 is MDHEN and CDR2 is SYDVKM. The CDR3, as DNA: TGTGCCAGCAGTCCATCCGGGGCCTACGAGCAGTACTTC. Translating it yields CASSPSGAYEQYF.

This clone was seen only a few times. This chain links TRBV7-9 with TRBJ2-1; 7 bases are a match to TRBD1. The CDR3 is made up of 15 amino acids. V shed 5 bases and J 9 bases; nucleotides not matched to a gene: 13. CDR1 is SEHNR, CDR2 FQNEAQ, per germline (reference sequence). The CDR3 reads CASSPSRGTASEQFF. The DNA of the CDR3 is TGTGCCAGCAGCCCTTCGAGAGGGACAGCGAGTGAGCAGTTCTTC.

This rearrangement joins TRBV3-1 (or the pseudogene TRBV3-2) to TRBJ2-3; TRBD2 agrees at 12 bases. This CDR3 is 16 amino acids long. Germline CDR1 is LGHDT and CDR2 is YNNKEL (reference sequence). V dropped 5 bases and J dropped 6; count of bases not matched to a gene: 9. The CDR3 coding sequence is TGTGCCAGCAGCTCGACTAGCGGGGGCCGTCCCGATACGCAGTATTTT. Its protein product is CASSSTSGGRPDTQYF.

Here the CDR3 DNA reads TGTGCCAGCAGCTCCCCCCTTAGCGGGGGTAGGGTGGATACGCAGTATTTT. Its protein is CASSSPLSGGRVDTQYF. V usage is TRBV11-2 and J usage is TRBJ2-3, with 9 bases that match TRBD2. This CDR3 spans 17 amino acids. V lost 4 bases and J lost 6; bases outside the gene matches: 14. The germline V gene encodes CDR1 SGHAT and CDR2 FQNNGV.